This TCR beta chain was sequenced for a study of shared clonotypes between healthy human individuals. Looking at the study overall: Aged between 18 and 49, the donors were a couple of women and three men.

Germline V CDR1 and CDR2: SGHRS, YFSETQ. This CDR3 has 13 amino acids. The junction had 2 bases not matched to a gene; V was cut back by 5 bases and J by 1 base. Repertoires were generated with immunoSEQ multiplex PCR, while TCRdb's copy carries only in-frame clones and drops some. Altogether millions of clones are present, over 85% being singletons, with the ten largest covering 0.1% to 0.15%. This clonotype originated in a man aged 18 to 35 in good health. The gene calls are TRBV5-1 and TRBJ1-1; 7 nucleotides line up with TRBD1. Sequenced input: naive CD4+ T cells sorted from blood. Stated subset: CD45RA+ positively selected. Written as DNA, the CDR3 is TGCGCCAGCAGGGAGGGGGCGAACACTGAAGCTTTCTTT. Its protein product is CASREGANTEAFF.